The 18 T cell receptor beta chains reported below all come from one sample, sequenced in a study of blood T cells in healthy people across ages. A second PCR, run for about 6 to 11 cycles, used a sample-barcoded 5' primer plus a J-beta primer mix. TCRdb reanalysed the 5' RACE reads using MiXCR and keeps one entry per CDR3 protein. The table has some 1.6 million distinct CDR3 sequences, about 31% seen once; the top ten hold over 9%. Sequencing was carried out using blood. These receptors were collected from a woman younger than 45 in good health.

V gene TRBV9 combines with J gene TRBJ2-5; 12 bases map to TRBD2. The CDR3 runs to 16 residues. V lost 2 bases and J lost 4; bases outside the gene matches: 6. CDR1 is SGDLS and CDR2 is YYNGEE in the germline V gene. CDR3 region: CASSVRLAGVGETQYF. CDR3 in DNA: TGTGCCAGCAGCGTGCGACTAGCGGGAGTAGGAGAGACCCAGTACTTC.

The chain uses TRBV6-5 and TRBJ2-5; D possibly matches TRBD1 or TRBD2 (5 bases each). The better agreement between TRBJ2-7 and the DNA end casts doubt on the J call. Germline lookup yields CDR1 MNHEY and CDR2 SVGAGI. The CDR3 has 13 amino acids. CDR3 sequence reads: CASSPFQGDEQYF. CDR3 nucleotides: TGTGCCAGCAGCCCTTTTCAGGGAGACGAGCAGTACTTC.

The chain is built from TRBV7-8 and TRBJ2-1, with D perhaps TRBD2 (5 bases). Germline CDR1 SGHVS, CDR2 FQNEAQ. The CDR3 contains 17 residues. V was cut by 1 base and J by 5 bases, with 18 bases left in between. The CDR3 DNA reads as TGTGCCAGCAGCTTAGAGAGCCGAGACGGGGAAAACAATGAGCAGTTCTTC. Its protein is CASSLESRDGENNEQFF.

Only a few counts were recorded for this clonotype. V is TRBV10-3 and J is TRBJ2-3; 12 nucleotides match TRBD2. V gave up 6 bases and J gave up 3 bases; unmatched junction bases: 7. The CDR3 totals 16 residues. CDR1 is ENHRY, CDR2 SYGVKD, per germline. CDR3: CAISAKTSGRTDTQYF. The DNA for the CDR3 is TGTGCCATCAGCGCCAAGACTAGCGGGAGAACAGATACGCAGTATTTT.

At least ten counts were recorded for this clonotype. This chain uses TRBV20-1 with TRBJ2-3; TRBD2 matches 11 bases. V lost 0 bases to trimming and J lost 5 bases; unmatched junction nucleotides: 7. The CDR3 runs 16 residues. CDR1 and CDR2 from the germline V gene are DFQATT and SNEGSKA (reference sequence). The CDR3 protein is CSARDYLAGGKDTQYF. CDR3 sequence (DNA): TGCAGTGCTAGAGATTATCTAGCGGGGGGCAAAGATACGCAGTATTTT.

The chain carries TRBV9 and TRBJ2-7; tentative D call: TRBD1 (6 bases). This CDR3 is built from 14 residues. The germline gives CDR1 SGDLS, CDR2 YYNGEE. Trimming took 7 bases from V and 0 from J, leaving 14 bases between them. The DNA for the CDR3 is TGTGCCAGCGGCGATACAGGGAACTCCTACGAGCAGTACTTC. As protein: CASGDTGNSYEQYF.

This clonotype showed up just a few times. The chain couples TRBV20-1 to TRBJ1-6; D might be TRBD1 (5 bases). Trimming stripped 4 bases from V and 0 bases from J, with 22 bases between. This CDR3 spans 19 amino acids. CDR1 is DFQATT, CDR2 SNEGSKA, per germline (reference sequence). The CDR3 bases are TGCAGTGCTAAACGCAGGGTAGGCCTTCGTGCCTCCTATAATTCACCCCTCCACTTT. This translates into CSAKRRVGLRASYNSPLHF.

For the CDR3, the DNA is TGTGCCAGCAGTGAATCGGGGGGCAGTAGGACCGGGGAGCTGTTTTTT. Its protein product is CASSESGGSRTGELFF. The rearrangement links TRBV2 to TRBJ2-2; TRBD2 is a possible D gene (7 bases). Germline CDR1 SNHLY, CDR2 FYNNEI. The V gene lost 2 bases and the J gene lost 5 bases, with 15 bases spanning the gap. The CDR3 extends over 16 amino acids.

This chain's CDR3 is CANIPGEGSRDTQYF. The CDR3, as DNA: TGTGCCAACATCCCAGGCGAAGGGAGTAGGGATACGCAGTATTTT. The chain uses TRBV7-9 and TRBJ2-3; tentatively, D is TRBD2 (5 bases). The V and J ends lost 10 bases and 6 bases respectively, with 23 bases between them. The length of the CDR3 is 15 residues. Germline loops: CDR1 SEHNR, CDR2 FQNEAQ (reference sequence).

This clonotype has only a few counts. The chain combines TRBV21-1 with TRBJ2-1; the table's D call, TRBD1, has no DNA check behind it. TRBV21-1 is a pseudogene locus. This CDR3 contains 12 residues. The CDR3 DNA reads as TGTGCCAGCACCTCTTCTTGGGACCCTCAGTTCTTC. This sequence encodes CASTSSWDPQFF.

J is TRBJ2-1 and V is TRBV2; 8 positions agree with TRBD2. Germline trimming cut 9 bases from V and 7 bases from J; bases unmatched to any gene: 11. This CDR3 comprises 14 residues. The V gene's germline CDR1 is SNHLY and CDR2 FYNNEI. CDR3 sequence reads: CASCRSAGVNEQFF. CDR3 in DNA: TGTGCCAGTTGCCGCTCAGCGGGGGTAAATGAGCAGTTCTTC.

This clonotype was picked up a small number of times. The chain carries TRBV28 and TRBJ2-7; 7 bases map to TRBD1. The germline V gene encodes CDR1 MDHEN and CDR2 SYDVKM. After removal of 7 bases from V and 4 bases from J, the junction contained 10 bases not matched to a gene. This CDR3 is built from 14 residues. The CDR3 nucleotides read TGTGCCAGCACACGCGGCAGGGGGACGTACGAGCAGTACTTC. Translation gives CASTRGRGTYEQYF.

This clonotype was observed a few times. The rearrangement joins TRBV20-1 to TRBJ1-5; 8 bases match TRBD1. From germline, CDR1 is DFQATT and CDR2 SNEGSKA (reference sequence). V trimming: 3 bases; J trimming: 7 bases; junction bases outside the gene matches: 8. The CDR3 totals 14 residues. CDR3 loop: CSASLGQGEQPQHF. The CDR3 bases are TGCAGTGCTAGCCTCGGACAGGGAGAACAGCCCCAGCATTTT.

The chain combines TRBV4-1 with TRBJ1-2, with a possible D match to TRBD1 (5 bases). V lost 1 base, J lost 6 bases, and 15 bases lay in between. Per the germline V gene, CDR1 is MGHRA and CDR2 is YSYEKL. This CDR3 has 15 residues. CDR3 in DNA: TGCGCCAGCAGCCAAGTTATGCAGGGTAGAAATGGCTACACCTTC. Protein product: CASSQVMQGRNGYTF.

In the case of this clonotype: Germline is not matched at one junction end, which may reflect a read error. The chain carries TRBV27 and TRBJ1-5; D call uncertain. Germline lookup yields CDR1 MNHEY and CDR2 SMNVEV (reference sequence). This CDR3 has 12 amino acids. The CDR3 loop is CVSSFQNQPQHF. CDR3 coding DNA: TGTGTCAGCAGTTTCCAGAATCAGCCCCAGCATTTT.

This clonotype was observed at least ten times. The chain joins TRBV10-2 to TRBJ2-7, with 11 bases aligning to TRBD2. V gave up 4 bases and J gave up 4 bases; unmatched junction bases: 15. The CDR3 length is 18 residues. In germline, CDR1 is WSHSY, CDR2 SAAADI. The CDR3 protein is CASSGNFLAGGHPYEQYF. For the CDR3, the DNA is TGCGCCAGCAGTGGGAACTTTCTAGCGGGAGGCCACCCTTACGAGCAGTACTTC.

At least ten counts were recorded for this clonotype. This rearrangement joins TRBV3-1 to TRBJ2-1; D perhaps matches TRBD2 (7 bases). Germline CDR1 LGHDT, CDR2 YNNKEL (reference sequence). Trimming removed 4 bases at V and 9 bases at J, with 19 bases between. The CDR3 consists of 15 residues. The CDR3: CASSLSPGGESEQFF. The CDR3 nucleotides read TGTGCCAGCAGCCTTTCCCCGGGGGGCGAGTCTGAGCAGTTCTTC.

This clonotype occurred a few times. This chain joins TRBV27 and TRBJ1-2, with no clear D. The V gene lost 6 bases and the J gene lost 7 bases, with 18 bases spanning the gap. Germline assignment: CDR1 MNHEY and CDR2 SMNVEV (reference sequence). This CDR3 spans 14 amino acids. The chain's CDR3 is CASRAQPLGGGYTF. The CDR3 nucleotides read TGTGCCAGCAGGGCCCAGCCCCTCGGAGGTGGCTACACCTTC.